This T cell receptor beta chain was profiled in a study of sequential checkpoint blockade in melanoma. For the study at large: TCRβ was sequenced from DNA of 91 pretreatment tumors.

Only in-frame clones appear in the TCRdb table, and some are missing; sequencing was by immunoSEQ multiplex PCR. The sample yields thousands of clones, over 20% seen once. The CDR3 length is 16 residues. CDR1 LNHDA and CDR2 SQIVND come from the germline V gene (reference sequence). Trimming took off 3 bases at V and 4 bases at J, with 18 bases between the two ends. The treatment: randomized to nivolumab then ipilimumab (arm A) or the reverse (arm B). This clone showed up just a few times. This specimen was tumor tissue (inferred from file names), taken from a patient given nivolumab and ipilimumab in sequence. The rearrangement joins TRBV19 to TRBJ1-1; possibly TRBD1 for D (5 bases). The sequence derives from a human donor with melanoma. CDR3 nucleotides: TGTGCCAGTAGTATCGGAATCAGGGTAAGGGGCACTGAAGCTTTCTTT. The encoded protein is CASSIGIRVRGTEAFF.